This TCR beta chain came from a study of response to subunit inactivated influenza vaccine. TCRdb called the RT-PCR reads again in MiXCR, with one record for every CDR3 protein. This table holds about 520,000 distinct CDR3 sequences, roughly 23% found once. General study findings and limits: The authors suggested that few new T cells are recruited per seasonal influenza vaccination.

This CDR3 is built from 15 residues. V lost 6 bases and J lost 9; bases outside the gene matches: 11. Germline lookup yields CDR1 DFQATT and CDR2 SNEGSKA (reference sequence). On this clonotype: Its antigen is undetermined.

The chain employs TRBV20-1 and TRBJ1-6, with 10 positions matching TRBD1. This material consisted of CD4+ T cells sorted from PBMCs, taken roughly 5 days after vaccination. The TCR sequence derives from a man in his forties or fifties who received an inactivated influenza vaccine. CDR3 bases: TGCAGTGCGGAACTACCGGGACAGGGGAGTTCACCCCTCCACTTT. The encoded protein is CSAELPGQGSSPLHF.